This T cell receptor beta chain was observed in a study of shared clonotypes between healthy human individuals. Study findings and constraints: Since donors were few, the genetic and exposure-history diversity represented was limited. Sorted-subset samples were not fully sequenced, rarefaction indicated.

Trimming took 3 bases from V and 15 from J, leaving 21 bases between them. CDR1 and CDR2 from the germline V gene are SGHTA and FQGNSA. The CDR3 consists of 14 residues. The protocol was immunoSEQ multiplex PCR, while the TCRdb copy is restricted to in-frame clones and leaves out a portion. The table lists about 1.5 million clones, roughly 95% of them singletons. Remarks on this clone: Its antigen is not identified.

The V call is TRBV7-2, the J call TRBJ2-1; D may be TRBD1 (6 bases). The TCR sequence derives from a man aged 30-40 years in good health. The sample consisted of naive CD4+ T cells sorted from blood. Subset described: CD45RA+ positively selected. The CDR3: CASSFSETQGIGFF. CDR3 coding DNA: TGTGCCAGCAGCTTCTCCGAGACACAGGGAATTGGGTTCTTC.